The 20 T cell receptor beta chains listed next were all sequenced from one sample in a study of PD-1 blockade in classical Hodgkin lymphoma. Time point: cycle 4 day 1 (C4D1), after more than 5 weeks of nivolumab. Every patient was affected by relapse after autologous stem cell transplantation, while exposure to brentuximab vedotin was not uniform. Isolation of CD4+ T cells from thawed PBMCs was performed by magnetic negative selection. Generated by immunoSEQ multiplex PCR, the TCRdb table keeps only in-frame clones and is missing some. The repertoire consists of 25,000 to 35,000 clones, with roughly 80% occurring once and the leading ten covering approximately 0.62%. The sequencing used CD4+ T cells from blood, collected before the fourth cycle of nivolumab. The receptors shown here come from a human donor with classical Hodgkin lymphoma.

The sample holds one count of this clone. This rearrangement joins TRBV5-1 to TRBJ2-2, with D unclear. V lost 3 bases, J lost 0 bases, and 9 bases lay in between. Germline values: CDR1 SGHRS, CDR2 YFSETQ. The CDR3 totals 15 residues. CDR3 residues: CASSSTAANTGELFF. The DNA of the CDR3 is TGCGCCAGCAGCTCGACTGCTGCGAACACCGGGGAGCTGTTTTTT.

The chain combines TRBV2 with TRBJ1-6; tentatively, D is TRBD1 (5 bases). Per germline, CDR1 SNHLY and CDR2 FYNNEI. The V end was cut by 1 base, the J end by 8 bases, with 9 bases between. The CDR3 covers 14 residues. CDR3 sequence (DNA): TGTGCCAGCAGTGAAGAGGGACGGCATTCACCCCTCCACTTT. Encoded protein: CASSEEGRHSPLHF.

Note on this clone: Within the sample, other DNA sequences also encode this same CDR3. The chain uses TRBV5-1 and TRBJ1-4; 9 bases are shared with TRBD1. Germline V gives CDR1 SGHRS, CDR2 YFSETQ. V shed 2 bases and J 7 bases; nucleotides not matched to a gene: 3. The CDR3 spans 14 residues. In DNA form, the CDR3 reads TGCGCCAGCAGCTTACAGGGGGCCGGTGAAAAACTGTTTTTT. Translating gives CASSLQGAGEKLFF.

This clone appeared a single time. V is TRBV5-1 and J is TRBJ2-5; no definite D call. Looked up from germline, CDR1 is SGHRS and CDR2 is YFSETQ. V lost 4 bases and J lost 2, with 6 bases in between. The CDR3 has 12 amino acids. CDR3 nucleotide sequence: TGCGCCAGCAGCGCACAGCAAGAGACCCAGTACTTC. Translated: CASSAQQETQYF. The full variable domain, its missing parts supplied by reference TRBV5-1 and TRBJ2-5, is KAGVTQTPRYLIKTRGQQVTLSCSPISGHRSVSWYQQTPGQGLQFLFEYFSETQRNKGNFPGRFSGRQFSNSRSEMNVSTLELGDSALYLCASSAQQETQYFGPGTRLLVL.

The rearrangement links TRBV28 to TRBJ1-2; 7 nucleotides line up with TRBD1. The J segment lost 1 base and the V segment lost 4 bases, leaving 9 bases of the junction unmatched. CDR1 is MDHEN and CDR2 is SYDVKM in the germline V gene. This CDR3 region has 16 residues. For the CDR3, the DNA is TGTGCCAGCAGTTCCCGGGGACAGTCGATTAACTATGGCTACACCTTC. As protein: CASSSRGQSINYGYTF.

The rearrangement links TRBV5-1 to TRBJ1-1; D gene uncertain. The CDR3 spans 13 residues. Germline CDR1 SGHRS, CDR2 YFSETQ. Trimming stripped 5 bases from V and 4 bases from J, with 12 bases between. The CDR3 here is CASSFLLSTEAFF. Here the CDR3 DNA reads TGCGCCAGCAGTTTCCTATTGAGCACTGAAGCTTTCTTT.

The CDR3, as DNA: TGTGCCAGCATCAGCCGGGACGGACTATCCTACGAGCAGTACTTC. Encoded protein: CASISRDGLSYEQYF. This chain joins TRBV6-6 and TRBJ2-7; the D gene is possibly TRBD2 (6 bases). This CDR3 has 15 amino acids. Trimming shortened V by 7 bases and J by 1 base, and 17 bases separated the two germline ends. The germline V gene encodes CDR1 MNHNY and CDR2 SVGAGI (reference sequence).

The chain is built from TRBV5-1 and TRBJ1-2; 8 nucleotides align to TRBD1. The CDR3 loop spans 15 amino acids. The V gene end was trimmed by 4 bases and the J gene end by 7 bases; junction bases not matched to a gene: 12. Germline assignment: CDR1 SGHRS and CDR2 YFSETQ. In DNA, the CDR3 is TGCGCCAGCAGCCAGACAGGGGTTGATTCTTTTGGCTACACCTTC. Translated: CASSQTGVDSFGYTF. Based on the CDR3 plus reference TRBV5-1 and TRBJ1-2, the full variable domain is KAGVTQTPRYLIKTRGQQVTLSCSPISGHRSVSWYQQTPGQGLQFLFEYFSETQRNKGNFPGRFSGRQFSNSRSEMNVSTLELGDSALYLCASSQTGVDSFGYTFGSGTRLTVV.

The rearrangement uses TRBV4-1 and TRBJ2-5; no definite D call. This CDR3 has 12 residues. Trimming left V 0 bases short and J 6 bases short, with 5 bases between. Per germline, CDR1 MGHRA and CDR2 YSYEKL. This CDR3 reads CASSQDRQTQYF. CDR3 DNA: TGCGCCAGCAGCCAAGATCGCCAGACCCAGTACTTC.

The rearrangement links TRBV5-1 to TRBJ2-2; the match to TRBD1 covers 11 bases. V trimming: 4 bases; J trimming: 4 bases; junction bases outside the gene matches: 6. CDR3 length equals 16 residues. Germline V gives CDR1 SGHRS, CDR2 YFSETQ. For the CDR3, the DNA is TGCGCCAGCAGCAAGACCGGGACAGGGGGCACCGGGGAGCTGTTTTTT. This gives the protein CASSKTGTGGTGELFF.

V and J are TRBV11-2 and TRBJ2-1; D is uncertain. The CDR3 totals 14 residues. V lost 5 bases, J lost 6 bases, and 14 bases lay in between. Per the germline V gene, CDR1 is SGHAT and CDR2 is FQNNGV. The CDR3 loop reads CASSPISLGNEQFF. For the CDR3, the DNA is TGTGCCAGCAGCCCCATCAGCCTAGGCAATGAGCAGTTCTTC.

Worth noting for this clone: Germline and junction disagree at one end, which may indicate a read error. This rearrangement joins TRBV28 to TRBJ1-2; the match to TRBD1 covers 10 bases. The CDR3 runs 13 residues. Germline V gene sequence: CDR1 MDHEN, CDR2 SYDVKM. The CDR3: CASTPADRGRHSF. As DNA, the CDR3 is TGTGCCAGCACCCCGGCCGACAGGGGGCGCCATTCTTTC.

The rearrangement links TRBV29-1 to TRBJ1-1; the D gene is possibly TRBD1 (6 bases). V shed 6 bases and J shed 0 bases, with 11 bases lying between them. This CDR3 is built from 13 residues. The germline V gene encodes CDR1 SQVTM and CDR2 ANQGSEA. The CDR3, as DNA: TGCAGCGTGGATGACAGGCTGAACACTGAAGCTTTCTTT. This translates into CSVDDRLNTEAFF.

Here the CDR3 DNA reads TGTGCCAGCACCCGACAGGGACAGGCTCAAGAGACCCAGTACTTC. It is translated as CASTRQGQAQETQYF. The chain is built from TRBV7-9 and TRBJ2-5, with 8 bases lining up with TRBD1. This CDR3 has 15 amino acids. Looked up from germline, CDR1 is SEHNR and CDR2 is FQNEAQ (reference sequence). Trimming at V came to 7 bases and at J to 2 bases, leaving 9 bases not matched to a gene.

The sample holds a few counts of this clone. The rearrangement links TRBV7-2 to TRBJ2-2; 14 bases map to TRBD2. The CDR3 length is 18 residues. Germline V gene data show CDR1 as SGHTA and CDR2 as FQGNSA. J lost 4 bases, V lost 6 bases, and 10 bases had no gene match. The chain's CDR3 is CASRFKGLAGATTGELFF. The CDR3 DNA reads as TGTGCCAGCAGATTTAAGGGACTAGCGGGGGCCACCACCGGGGAGCTGTTTTTT.

The V call is TRBV5-1, the J call TRBJ1-1; tentative D call: TRBD1 (6 bases). This CDR3 region has 14 residues. V was trimmed by 4 bases and J by 4 bases, leaving 14 bases between them. Germline values: CDR1 SGHRS, CDR2 YFSETQ. Here the CDR3 DNA reads TGCGCCAGCAGCAATACGGGACAACTCACTGAAGCTTTCTTT. It yields the protein CASSNTGQLTEAFF.

V is TRBV5-5 and J is TRBJ1-2; D not resolved. Germline assignment: CDR1 SGHKS and CDR2 YYEKEE (reference sequence). Trimming cost V 3 bases and J 3 bases, with 24 bases left between them. This CDR3 is built from 18 residues. The CDR3 DNA is TGTGCCAGCAGCTCATCCAGAACAGCGTTGGCCGACGACTATGGCTACACCTTC. It is translated as CASSSSRTALADDYGYTF.

This clone was recorded only once. The V gene is TRBV6-5, the J gene TRBJ1-1, with D possibly TRBD1 on 5 matching bases. The V gene lost 2 bases and the J gene lost 5 bases, with 18 bases spanning the gap. Germline V gene lookup returns CDR1 MNHEY and CDR2 SVGAGI. This CDR3 has 16 amino acids. The CDR3 DNA reads TGTGCCAGCAGTTACGATTTCGGGAGGGGAAGGACTGAAGCTTTCTTT. Amino acids: CASSYDFGRGRTEAFF.

This chain uses TRBV10-1 with TRBJ2-3, with D perhaps matching TRBD1 or TRBD2 (5 bases each). V dropped 6 bases and J dropped 3 bases, with 10 bases sitting between them. This CDR3 comprises 13 residues. Germline CDR1 is WNHNN and CDR2 is SYGVQD (reference sequence). The CDR3 coding sequence is TGCGCCAGCAGGGACTCAGGGACAGATACGCAGTATTTT. Translating gives CASRDSGTDTQYF.

The CDR3 DNA reads as TGTGCCAGTAGTCCAGACAGGGGGAGGGGCACTGAAGCTTTCTTT. Translating it yields CASSPDRGRGTEAFF. This rearrangement joins TRBV19 to TRBJ1-1, with 9 bases identical to TRBD1. CDR1 is LNHDA, CDR2 SQIVND, per germline (reference sequence). Trimming took 5 bases from V and 4 from J; bases not matched to a gene: 8. There are 15 residues in the CDR3.